This T cell receptor (beta chain) was captured in a study of Ad26.COV2.S vaccination and SARS-CoV-2 variants. The assay was immunoSEQ multiplex PCR, and TCRdb's table has in-frame clones only and misses some. The data contain some 300,000 clones, roughly 84% of them seen just once; the ten biggest clones take up approximately 1.9%. Germline assignment: CDR1 ENHRY and CDR2 SYGVKD. This CDR3 has 15 residues. V gave up 7 bases and J gave up 2 bases, with 17 bases separating them. As to treatment: roughly 18 received Ad26.COV2.S at low or high dose, single or two shots; about 5 received placebo; per-sample allocation not given. Material that was analyzed had been drawn on day 63 after the first vaccine or placebo injection. An Ad26 vector that expressed Wuhan-strain SARS-CoV-2 spike constituted the vaccine.

This material consisted of peripheral blood, taken in a trial of Ad26.COV2.S vaccine versus placebo. The rearrangement joins TRBV10-3 to TRBJ1-1; D gene unclear. This clonotype was sampled from a person between 18 and 65 years old who received the Ad26.COV2.S COVID-19 vaccine or a placebo. CDR3 protein: CAITPQSRGNTEAFF. The CDR3 coding sequence is TGTGCCATCACGCCCCAGTCCCGGGGAAACACTGAAGCTTTCTTT.